Shown below are 17 T cell receptor beta chains from a single sample sequenced in a study of patients and donors after allogeneic stem cell transplantation. TCRdb re-called the RT-PCR reads through MiXCR, storing one row per CDR3 protein. The sample gives over 350,000 distinct CDR3 sequences, approximately 16% of which show up once; 6.5% to 7.5% is in the top ten. Sequences were obtained from blood, either unsorted or a sorted T cell fraction (not recorded which). Receptors originate from a human donor who was either an allogeneic HSCT recipient or a stem cell or donor lymphocyte infusion donor (not recorded which). It is not recorded whose cells these are; they may come from a transplant donor.

V usage is TRBV5-1 and J usage is TRBJ2-5; D tentatively reads TRBD1 or TRBD2 (5 bases each). This CDR3 has 14 amino acids. The V gene lost 4 bases and the J gene lost 6 bases, with 16 bases spanning the gap. Germline CDR1 SGHRS, CDR2 YFSETQ. CDR3 nucleotide sequence: TGCGCCAGCAGCCTATTCGGGACCGTAAAGACCCAGTACTTC. Amino acids: CASSLFGTVKTQYF.

This clonotype was counted between two and nine times. Just one base apart from a much larger clone, this may be a read error. The chain recombines TRBV5-5 with TRBJ1-1; TRBD1 matches 7 bases. V shed 5 bases, J shed 0 bases, and the junction held 4 bases outside the gene matches. CDR1 is SGHKS, CDR2 YYEKEE, per germline (reference sequence). This CDR3 region has 14 residues. The CDR3 spells CASRPGQLNTEAFF. CDR3 sequence (DNA): TGTGCCAGCAGGCCGGGACAGCTGAACACTGAAGCTTTCTTT.

CDR3 residues: CASSVTSATLTDTQYF. In nucleotides, the CDR3 is TGTGCCAGCAGCGTAACTAGCGCTACACTCACAGATACGCAGTATTTT. This chain joins TRBV9 and TRBJ2-3; TRBD2 matches at 7 bases. In germline, CDR1 is SGDLS, CDR2 YYNGEE. The CDR3 is 16 residues long. Germline trimming cut 1 base from V and 2 bases from J; bases unmatched to any gene: 7.

This clonotype was observed many times. This chain connects TRBV5-1 to TRBJ1-1; no definite D call. CDR1 and CDR2 (germline): SGHRS, YFSETQ. The V gene lost 2 bases and the J gene lost 1 base, with 9 bases spanning the gap. The CDR3 has 14 residues. This chain's CDR3 is CASSLWATNTEAFF. DNA for the CDR3: TGCGCCAGCAGCTTATGGGCGACGAACACTGAAGCTTTCTTT. The full variable domain, with the rest looked up from reference TRBV5-1 and TRBJ1-1, is KAGVTQTPRYLIKTRGQQVTLSCSPISGHRSVSWYQQTPGQGLQFLFEYFSETQRNKGNFPGRFSGRQFSNSRSEMNVSTLELGDSALYLCASSLWATNTEAFFGQGTRLTVV.

Comment on this clonotype: One end of the junction fails to match germline, which may point to a read error. This chain links TRBV20-1 with TRBJ1-5; D call uncertain. The CDR3 extends over 12 amino acids. Germline V gene data show CDR1 as DFQATT and CDR2 as SNEGSKA (reference sequence). The CDR3 is CSSRVPNQPQHF. CDR3 nucleotides: TGCAGTTCTAGAGTCCCAAATCAGCCCCAGCATTTT.

This clonotype was counted between two and nine times. The V call is TRBV10-3, the J call TRBJ1-6; 10 positions match TRBD1. The CDR3 loop spans 16 amino acids. In germline, CDR1 is ENHRY, CDR2 SYGVKD. V shed 10 bases, J shed 6 bases, and the junction held 12 bases outside the gene matches. CDR3 residues: CATNRQGADGNSPLHF. In DNA, the CDR3 is TGTGCCACCAATCGACAGGGGGCGGATGGTAATTCACCCCTCCACTTT.

This clonotype was detected only a few times. The V and J genes are TRBV12-3 or TRBV12-4 and TRBJ1-1; 8 bases are shared with TRBD1. The V segment lost 3 bases and the J segment 0 bases; nucleotides outside the gene matches: 6. The CDR3 has 16 amino acids. The CDR3 is CASSFQGALMNTEAFF. CDR3 DNA: TGTGCCAGCAGTTTCCAGGGGGCTCTCATGAACACTGAAGCTTTCTTT.

This clonotype has more than one count but fewer than ten. The V and J genes are TRBV12-3 or TRBV12-4 and TRBJ1-4; possible D gene TRBD1, 6 bases. V gave up 4 bases and J gave up 8 bases, with 14 bases separating them. This CDR3 has 14 residues. The CDR3 protein is CASSSLEGEEKLFF. The CDR3 nucleotides are TGTGCCAGCAGTTCCCTGGAGGGGGAAGAAAAACTGTTTTTT.

This clonotype was detected many times. The chain uses TRBV5-1 and TRBJ1-2, with TRBD1 matching over 8 bases. Germline loops: CDR1 SGHRS, CDR2 YFSETQ. The CDR3 has 14 residues. V trimming: 3 bases; J trimming: 8 bases; junction bases outside the gene matches: 9. Here the CDR3 DNA reads TGCGCCAGCAGCTCCGGACAGGGCTTCTTAGGCTACACCTTC. Translating it yields CASSSGQGFLGYTF.

Ten or more counts support this clonotype. The chain uses TRBV11-2 and TRBJ1-4, with D maybe TRBD1 (5 bases). Per germline, CDR1 SGHAT and CDR2 FQNNGV. This CDR3 spans 18 amino acids. V dropped 4 bases and J dropped 0 bases, with 18 bases sitting between them. The CDR3 coding sequence is TGTGCCAGCAGCTCCAAATGGGGGTCGCCTTCAACTAATGAAAAACTGTTTTTT. Translating gives CASSSKWGSPSTNEKLFF.

There are a few counts of this clonotype. The rearrangement uses TRBV20-1 and TRBJ1-2; D unresolved. The CDR3 has 13 residues. Looked up from germline, CDR1 is DFQATT and CDR2 is SNEGSKA (reference sequence). Trimming took 6 bases from V and 6 from J, leaving 17 bases between them. The CDR3, as DNA: TGCAGTGCCCGGAGCACTCTGGCGAATGGCTACACCTTC. Protein: CSARSTLANGYTF.

Of note for this clonotype: Relative to the germline gene, one junction end is altered; a read error may explain this. This chain connects TRBV11-2 to TRBJ2-2; tentative D call: TRBD1 (5 bases). CDR3 size: 14 residues. Germline CDR1 reads SGHAT; CDR2 reads FQNNGV. This CDR3 is CPSSSQVHTGELFF. The CDR3, as DNA: TGTCCCAGCAGCTCACAGGTCCACACCGGGGAGCTGTTTTTT.

This chain connects TRBV4-2 to TRBJ1-2, with D perhaps TRBD1 (5 bases). Trimming left V 5 bases short and J 8 bases short, with 30 bases between. The CDR3 length is 18 residues. Germline V gene data show CDR1 as LGHNA and CDR2 as YNFKEQ. CDR3 residues: CASSSQAVGSGTLGGYTF. The CDR3 coding sequence is TGTGCCAGCAGCTCACAAGCTGTGGGTTCAGGGACCCTCGGCGGCTACACCTTC.

A few counts support this clonotype. CDR3 amino acids: CASSQDQGTSEYF. The CDR3 nucleotides read TGCGCCAGCAGCCAAGATCAGGGGACTAGCGAGTACTTC. The chain couples TRBV4-3 to TRBJ2-7; TRBD2 agrees at 10 bases. V lost 0 bases to trimming and J lost 11 bases; unmatched junction nucleotides: 4. Germline CDR1 reads LGHNA; CDR2 reads YSLEER. The CDR3 length is 13 residues.

This clonotype was counted at least ten times. The chain carries TRBV7-9 and TRBJ1-5; 10 bases match TRBD1. Germline trimming cut 5 bases from V and 5 bases from J; bases unmatched to any gene: 6. The CDR3 extends over 15 amino acids. CDR1 SEHNR and CDR2 FQNEAQ come from the germline V gene (reference sequence). The CDR3 here is CASSPGTGVYQPQHF. As DNA, the CDR3 is TGTGCCAGCAGCCCGGGGACAGGGGTTTATCAGCCCCAGCATTTT.

The genes are TRBV7-7 and TRBJ2-7; TRBD2 aligns across 7 bases. From germline, CDR1 is SSHAT and CDR2 FNYEAQ (reference sequence). V lost 5 bases to trimming and J lost 5 bases; unmatched junction nucleotides: 6. The CDR3 covers 13 residues. This CDR3 reads CASSARLADEQYF. The CDR3 nucleotides are TGTGCCAGCAGCGCCCGACTAGCCGACGAGCAGTACTTC.

At least ten counts were recorded for this clonotype. V gene TRBV7-9 combines with J gene TRBJ2-7; D unclear. CDR3 length: 11 amino acids. Deletions cut 5 bases from V and 5 bases from J, with 7 bases between. CDR1 and CDR2 (germline): SEHNR, FQNEAQ (reference sequence). The CDR3 bases are TGTGCCAGCAGCATTTCGAACGAGCAGTACTTC. This gives the protein CASSISNEQYF.